This T cell receptor (beta chain) was sequenced in a study of cytomegalovirus exposure and HLA in healthy donors. Both 60 Vbeta primers and 13 Jbeta primers went into the PCR. Profiled with immunoSEQ multiplex PCR; TCRdb holds only in-frame clones, not every one. The table records roughly 120,000 clones, 80% to 85% of them present only once. This CDR3 comprises 15 residues. The germline gives CDR1 SNHLY, CDR2 FYNNEI. V shed 10 bases and J shed 1 base, with 16 bases lying between them. The V call is TRBV2, the J call TRBJ1-4, with D perhaps TRBD1 (6 bases). What was sequenced was PBMCs. The receptor's source is a woman in her twenties or thirties in good health and CMV-seronegative. In DNA, the CDR3 is TGTGCCACTCTACAGGGTGCCTTAACTAATGAAAAACTGTTTTTT. As protein: CATLQGALTNEKLFF.